Below are 24 T cell receptor beta chains sequenced from a single sample in a study of T-cell reconstitution after alpha-beta-depleted transplantation in children. A TCRbeta library incorporating unique molecular identifiers was prepared. TCRdb re-called the PCR reads with MiXCR, one entry per CDR3 protein. The table has roughly 170,000 distinct CDR3 sequences, approximately 6.8% seen once; the top ten hold around 2.7%. Source: PBMCs from the stem cell graft donor, taken from the stem cell graft. These receptors were collected from a human donor who donated a stem cell graft to a child with Wiskott-Aldrich syndrome.

This clonotype showed up many times. This sequence joins TRBV15 and TRBJ1-4, with D uncertain. V shed 0 bases and J shed 5 bases, with 13 bases lying between them. This CDR3 has 16 residues. The V gene's germline CDR1 is LNHNV and CDR2 YYDKDF (reference sequence). The CDR3 DNA reads TGTGCCACCAGCAGAGATCTTGGGGAACAGAATGAAAAACTGTTTTTT. It translates to CATSRDLGEQNEKLFF.

This clonotype was counted a few times. The V and J genes are TRBV7-9 and TRBJ2-2; maybe TRBD2 (6 bases). The germline V and J ends were trimmed by 5 bases and 4 bases, with 17 bases remaining between them. This CDR3 has 16 residues. Germline V gives CDR1 SEHNR, CDR2 FQNEAQ (reference sequence). CDR3 amino acids: CASSPRTSGVTGELFF. CDR3 nucleotide sequence: TGTGCCAGCAGCCCCCGGACGTCGGGGGTCACCGGGGAGCTGTTTTTT.

This clonotype occurred many times. The CDR3 reads CASSADTSGSAGELFF. The CDR3 DNA is TGTGCCAGCAGCGCAGATACTAGCGGGAGCGCCGGGGAGCTGTTTTTT. V gene TRBV9 combines with J gene TRBJ2-2, with 11 bases that match TRBD2. Trimming removed 3 bases from V and 6 bases from J; junction bases left unmatched: 7. Germline assignment: CDR1 SGDLS and CDR2 YYNGEE. The CDR3 is 16 amino acids. The full variable domain, with the rest looked up from reference TRBV9 and TRBJ2-2, is DSGVTQTPKHLITATGQRVTLRCSPRSGDLSVYWYQQSLDQGLQFLIQYYNGEERAKGNILERFSAQQFPDLHSELNLSSLELGDSALYFCASSADTSGSAGELFFGEGSRLTVL.

This clonotype was recorded many times. This chain uses TRBV11-2 with TRBJ2-1; no clear D. This CDR3 region has 16 residues. The germline V gene has CDR1 SGHAT and CDR2 FQNNGV. Trimming removed 6 bases at V and 0 bases at J, with 15 bases between. The CDR3: CASSPASYRSYNEQFF. The CDR3 DNA reads as TGTGCCAGCAGTCCAGCCTCCTACCGCTCCTACAATGAGCAGTTCTTC.

This clonotype was seen at least ten times. The V call is TRBV12-5, the J call TRBJ2-1, with D tentatively TRBD1 (6 bases). V was pared by 2 bases and J by 2 bases, with 10 bases between. The CDR3 loop spans 15 amino acids. Germline V gives CDR1 LGHNT, CDR2 FRNRAP. In DNA form, the CDR3 reads TGTGCTAGTGGTTTGACAGGGAAAACCTACAATGAGCAGTTCTTC. Translated, it gives CASGLTGKTYNEQFF.

Ten or more counts support this clonotype. V is TRBV7-2 and J is TRBJ2-7; perhaps TRBD1 as D (6 bases). The ends were cut back, 0 bases at V and 1 base at J, with 10 bases in the middle. The CDR3 has 15 residues. Germline values: CDR1 SGHTA, CDR2 FQGNSA. CDR3 in amino acids: CASSLARGSSYEQYF. CDR3 nucleotide sequence: TGTGCCAGCAGCTTAGCCAGGGGTTCGTCCTACGAGCAGTACTTC.

This clonotype was detected ten times or more. J is TRBJ2-6 and V is TRBV12-3 or TRBV12-4; D call uncertain. V was pared by 0 bases and J by 0 bases, with 6 bases between. The length of the CDR3 is 16 residues. The CDR3 DNA reads as TGTGCCAGCAGTTTAGCTCCCCCCTCTGGGGCCAACGTCCTGACTTTC. Translation: CASSLAPPSGANVLTF.

The table lists this clonotype with many counts. This chain joins TRBV25-1 and TRBJ1-1; D gene uncertain. Per the germline V gene, CDR1 is MGHDK and CDR2 is SYGVNS. The CDR3 runs to 11 residues. Trimming removed 2 bases from V and 7 bases from J, with 5 bases in between. CDR3 region: CASSEIGEAFF. CDR3 in DNA: TGTGCCAGCAGTGAAATCGGTGAAGCTTTCTTT.

The gene calls are TRBV20-1 and TRBJ1-1; D gene ambiguous. CDR1 DFQATT and CDR2 SNEGSKA come from the germline V gene (reference sequence). The CDR3 totals 13 residues. The CDR3 DNA sequence: TGCAGGGCCAGGAAGGTTATGAACACTGAAGCTTTCTTT. Encoded protein: CRARKVMNTEAFF.

This clonotype has more than one count but fewer than ten. CDR3 region: CAGSGGVGEKLFF. The CDR3 DNA reads TGTGCCGGCTCAGGGGGGGTCGGTGAAAAACTGTTTTTT. The rearrangement links TRBV30 to TRBJ1-4; 7 nucleotides line up with TRBD1. Germline CDR1 and CDR2: GTSNPN and SVGIG (reference sequence). There are 13 residues in the CDR3. The ends lost 8 bases at V and 7 bases at J; junction bases unmatched: 10.

This clonotype was seen many times. The chain carries TRBV13 and TRBJ1-1; D unclear. Germline CDR1 PRHDT, CDR2 FYEKMQ (reference sequence). V was pared by 1 base and J by 7 bases, with 16 bases between. The CDR3 runs 15 residues. The CDR3 sequence is CASSLDDDWTGEAFF. CDR3 sequence (DNA): TGTGCCAGCAGCTTAGATGATGACTGGACTGGTGAAGCTTTCTTT.

This clonotype was seen many times. This chain links TRBV6-5 with TRBJ1-3, with 7 bases identical to TRBD1. CDR1 and CDR2 from the germline V gene are MNHEY and SVGAGI. The CDR3 contains 14 residues. V trimming: 5 bases; J trimming: 1 base; junction bases outside the gene matches: 2. CDR3 bases: TGTGCCAGCAGTACGGGACAGTCTGGAAACACCATATATTTT. Translation gives CASSTGQSGNTIYF.

This clonotype was counted ten times or more. The chain couples TRBV10-3 to TRBJ2-2, with D possibly being TRBD2 (6 bases). Germline values: CDR1 ENHRY, CDR2 SYGVKD. This CDR3 comprises 13 residues. Trimming removed 7 bases from V and 7 bases from J, with 13 bases in between. The CDR3: CAITFSEGGELFF. The CDR3 DNA reads as TGTGCCATCACGTTCTCGGAGGGCGGGGAGCTGTTTTTT.

The table lists this clonotype with a few counts. The chain is built from TRBV19 and TRBJ1-5; D is uncertain. This CDR3 region has 15 residues. Trimming shortened V by 2 bases and J by 3 bases, and 11 bases separated the two germline ends. Germline V lookup: CDR1 LNHDA, CDR2 SQIVND (reference sequence). This chain's CDR3 is CASSITQGNNQPQHF. In nucleotides, the CDR3 is TGTGCCAGTAGTATAACGCAAGGGAACAATCAGCCCCAGCATTTT.

This chain joins TRBV6-2 or TRBV6-3 and TRBJ2-7, with a tentative D call TRBD1 (6 bases). The CDR3 is made up of 16 amino acids. Germline assignment: CDR1 MNHEY and CDR2 SVGEGT. V lost 2 bases and J 4 bases, leaving 18 bases between the germline ends. CDR3 amino acids: CASSYTYLTGTYEQYF. The CDR3 region has the DNA TGTGCCAGCAGTTACACATACCTGACAGGAACTTACGAGCAGTACTTC.

At least ten counts were recorded for this clonotype. The genes are TRBV12-3 or TRBV12-4 and TRBJ2-7, with D maybe TRBD2 (6 bases). The V end lost 1 base, the J end lost 6 bases, and 13 bases lay between the germline ends. The CDR3 consists of 14 residues. The CDR3 DNA sequence: TGTGCCAGCAGTTTAGGGCCTCCCGGGGGCGAGCAGTACTTC. This codes for CASSLGPPGGEQYF.

This clonotype was found many times. The rearrangement joins TRBV27 to TRBJ2-7, with TRBD1 as a possible D gene (5 bases). CDR1 and CDR2 from the germline V gene are MNHEY and SMNVEV (reference sequence). V was pared by 6 bases and J by 2 bases, with 17 bases between. The CDR3 is 15 residues long. The CDR3: CASRRDRGRTYEQYF. The CDR3 nucleotides read TGTGCCAGCAGACGAGACAGAGGCCGTACCTACGAGCAGTACTTC.

In this sample, this clonotype turned up many times. One end of the junction varies from germline; a read error may be responsible. The rearrangement links TRBV12-3 or TRBV12-4 to TRBJ2-3; a weak D match, TRBD2 (7 bases). CDR3 size: 11 residues. CDR3 in amino acids: CASSTGGLLLF. CDR3 nucleotide sequence: TGTGCCAGCAGCACGGGGGGCCTACTGCTTTTT.

There are a few counts of this clonotype. The V call is TRBV6-6, the J call TRBJ2-5; D gene unclear. V dropped 5 bases and J dropped 2 bases, with 9 bases sitting between them. The CDR3 totals 13 residues. The germline CDR1 and CDR2 sequences are MNHNY and SVGAGI (reference sequence). The CDR3 nucleotides are TGTGCCAGCAGTACGCAACAGCAAGAGACCCAGTACTTC. Its translation: CASSTQQQETQYF.

Ten or more counts support this clonotype. The V and J genes are TRBV4-3 and TRBJ2-2, with 13 bases matching TRBD2. V lost 4 bases to trimming and J lost 1 base; unmatched junction nucleotides: 6. Germline V gene lookup returns CDR1 LGHNA and CDR2 YSLEER. This CDR3 region has 18 residues. The CDR3 bases are TGCGCCAGCAGCCTGGACGGACTAGCGGGGGAGAACACCGGGGAGCTGTTTTTT. Protein: CASSLDGLAGENTGELFF.

This clonotype was counted ten times or more. The chain has TRBV20-1 and TRBJ1-1; D perhaps matches TRBD1 (6 bases). There are 13 residues in the CDR3. Germline CDR1 and CDR2: DFQATT and SNEGSKA (reference sequence). Trimming removed 5 bases at V and 4 bases at J, with 14 bases between. This chain's CDR3 is CSAPRGGGTEAFF. CDR3 sequence (DNA): TGCAGTGCTCCCCGCGGAGGGGGCACTGAAGCTTTCTTT.

In this sample, this clonotype turned up many times. CDR3 amino acids: CSARNPAGNSPLHF. Here the CDR3 DNA reads TGCAGTGCTAGGAATCCGGCAGGGAATTCACCCCTCCACTTT. The V gene is TRBV20-1, the J gene TRBJ1-6; D may be TRBD1 (5 bases). This CDR3 has 14 amino acids. CDR1 is DFQATT and CDR2 is SNEGSKA in the germline V gene (reference sequence). The germline V and J ends were trimmed by 3 bases and 7 bases, with 13 bases remaining between them.

This clonotype was detected ten times or more. The rearrangement links TRBV18 to TRBJ2-4; 7 bases are a match to TRBD2. Losses at the gene ends were 4 bases for V and 2 bases for J; bases not matched to a gene: 8. CDR3 length: 16 amino acids. Germline lookup yields CDR1 KGHSH and CDR2 LQKENI. The CDR3 nucleotides are TGTGCCAGCTCACACACGGCGGGAGATTCCAAAAACATTCAGTACTTC. This gives the protein CASSHTAGDSKNIQYF.

This clonotype was seen at least ten times. V is TRBV21-1 and J is TRBJ2-1; whether TRBD2, the table's D call, matches the DNA was not checked. TRBV21-1 is marked as a pseudogene. The CDR3 spans 12 residues. The CDR3, as DNA: TGTGCCAGCAGCAAGTCTAGCCTTGAGCAGTTCTTC. This encodes CASSKSSLEQFF.